This TCR beta chain was found in a study of PD-L1 blockade in urothelial cancer. Study in general: Patients began atezolizumab, 1,200 mg intravenously every 3 weeks, at some point between 2013 and 2014. Prior chemotherapy in patients spanned 0 to 3 regimens. Researchers looked at the blood 3 weeks (second dose) and 6 weeks after treatment began. There were a median of around 140,000 T cells in blood samples.

Data came from immunoSEQ multiplex PCR; TCRdb stores just in-frame clones and leaves some out. This table has 27,000 or so clones, around 87% appearing once. Unmatched junction bases numbered 10, after V lost 0 bases and J lost 2 bases. Germline assignment: CDR1 SGDLS and CDR2 YYNGEE. This CDR3 spans 19 amino acids. This chain uses TRBV9 with TRBJ2-2; TRBD2 matches at 10 bases. This sequence was found in a man aged 50 to 59 with urothelial cancer. The sequencing here drew on PBMCs, taken around atezolizumab (anti-PD-L1) treatment. CDR3 in DNA: TGTGCCAGCAGCGTAGCAACTAGCGGGGCCCGAACAAACACCGGGGAGCTGTTTTTT. This gives the protein CASSVATSGARTNTGELFF.